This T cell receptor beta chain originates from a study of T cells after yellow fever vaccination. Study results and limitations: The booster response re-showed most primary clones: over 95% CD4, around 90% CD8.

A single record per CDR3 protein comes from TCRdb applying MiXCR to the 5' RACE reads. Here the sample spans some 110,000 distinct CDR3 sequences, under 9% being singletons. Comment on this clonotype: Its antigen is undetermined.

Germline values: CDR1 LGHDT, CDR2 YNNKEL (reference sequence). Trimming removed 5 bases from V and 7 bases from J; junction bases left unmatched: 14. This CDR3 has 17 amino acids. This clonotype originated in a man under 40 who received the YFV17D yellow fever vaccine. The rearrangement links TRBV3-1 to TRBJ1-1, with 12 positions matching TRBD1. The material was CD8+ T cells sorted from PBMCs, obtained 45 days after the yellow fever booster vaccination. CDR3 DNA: TGTGCCAGCAGCTCTACAACCGGGACAGGGGGCCGGGGTGAAGCTTTCTTT. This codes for CASSSTTGTGGRGEAFF.